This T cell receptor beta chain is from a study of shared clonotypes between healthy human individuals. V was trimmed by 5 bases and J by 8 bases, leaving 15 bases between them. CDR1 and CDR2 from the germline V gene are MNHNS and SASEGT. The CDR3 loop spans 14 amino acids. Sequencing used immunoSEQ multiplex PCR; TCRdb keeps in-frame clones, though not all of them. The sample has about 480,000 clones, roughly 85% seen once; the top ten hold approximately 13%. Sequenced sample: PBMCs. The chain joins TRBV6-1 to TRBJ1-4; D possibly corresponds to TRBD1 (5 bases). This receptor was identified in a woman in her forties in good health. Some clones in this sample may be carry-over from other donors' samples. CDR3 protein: CASSLTVRTEKLFF. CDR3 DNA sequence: TGTGCCAGCAGTTTGACAGTCCGTACCGAAAAACTGTTTTTT.